The clone carrying this T cell receptor (beta chain) has only a few counts. This sample was included in a study of blood T cells in healthy people across ages. This CDR3 is built from 12 residues. The germline V and J ends were trimmed by 3 bases and 5 bases, with 10 bases remaining between them. Germline CDR1 reads DFQATT; CDR2 reads SNEGSKA (reference sequence). The authors ran a second PCR of 7 to 11 cycles using a sample-barcoded 5' primer and a J-beta primer mix. MiXCR, applied by TCRdb to the 5' RACE reads, yields one record per CDR3 protein. Here the sample spans 1.5 million or so distinct CDR3 sequences, approximately 43% being singletons.

Sequencing was carried out using blood. V is TRBV20-1 and J is TRBJ2-5; unclear D gene. The TCR comes from a woman in her late teens or twenties in good health. The CDR3 nucleotides read TGCAGTGCTAGTTTGGGCGGCGAGACCCAGTACTTC. As protein: CSASLGGETQYF.